What follows are 31 T cell receptor beta chains derived from one specimen sequenced in a study of OX40 agonist ivuxolimab in advanced cancers. Produced via immunoSEQ multiplex PCR; TCRdb's table is partial and in-frame only. The table records about 62,000 clones, around 85% of them present only once. This sample comprised CD4+ or CD8+ T cells sorted from blood, obtained in a trial of the OX40 agonist ivuxolimab. These TCRs come from an adult with an advanced solid tumor such as melanoma, head and neck, liver or kidney cancer.

The chain combines TRBV27 with TRBJ2-7; 8 bases line up with TRBD1. The germline V gene encodes CDR1 MNHEY and CDR2 SMNVEV (reference sequence). This CDR3 has 13 residues. V lost 3 bases, J lost 7 bases, and 5 bases stayed unmatched. CDR3 region: CASSLSGGWEQYF. CDR3 sequence (DNA): TGTGCCAGCAGTTTGTCAGGGGGCTGGGAGCAGTACTTC.

CDR3 loop: CASSEGGSYEQYF. The CDR3 bases are TGTGCCAGCAGCGAAGGGGGGTCCTACGAGCAGTACTTC. The rearrangement joins TRBV9 to TRBJ2-5; possibly TRBD1 or TRBD2 for D (6 bases each). Matching the DNA end better, TRBJ2-7 makes the J call doubtful. This CDR3 has 13 amino acids. Germline values: CDR1 SGDLS, CDR2 YYNGEE.

The chain combines TRBV7-9 with TRBJ2-2, with a tentative D call TRBD2 (6 bases). V lost 8 bases to trimming and J lost 0 bases, with 13 bases between them. Germline assignment: CDR1 SEHNR and CDR2 FQNEAQ (reference sequence). The CDR3 runs 15 residues. CDR3: CASDRGAANTGELFF. The CDR3 DNA sequence: TGTGCCAGCGACCGCGGGGCGGCGAACACCGGGGAGCTGTTTTTT.

The chain recombines TRBV7-9 with TRBJ2-5; 7 bases line up with TRBD2. The junction had 14 bases not matched to a gene; V was cut back by 5 bases and J by 2 bases. Germline CDR1 is SEHNR and CDR2 is FQNEAQ (reference sequence). The CDR3 extends over 17 amino acids. The DNA for the CDR3 is TGTGCCAGCAGCCTCCGGGGGGACTTTACCACACAAGAGACCCAGTACTTC. Protein product: CASSLRGDFTTQETQYF.

This chain joins TRBV6-5 and TRBJ1-5; D not certain. The CDR3 is 15 residues long. In germline, CDR1 is MNHEY, CDR2 SVGAGI. Between the trimmed V and J ends, which lost 4 bases and 4 bases, there was a span of 14 bases. The CDR3 bases are TGTGCCAGCAGTTCGCGGCACCGCAGGAATCAGCCCCAGCATTTT. Translated, it gives CASSSRHRRNQPQHF.

The chain uses TRBV28 and TRBJ2-7; D is ambiguous. This CDR3 is 12 amino acids long. CDR1 is MDHEN and CDR2 is SYDVKM in the germline V gene. The ends were cut back, 5 bases at V and 5 bases at J, with 10 bases in the middle. For the CDR3, the DNA is TGTGCCAGCAGTATTTTCGGCGACGAGCAGTACTTC. Translated, it gives CASSIFGDEQYF.

The chain uses TRBV4-3 and TRBJ1-2; D is undetermined. This CDR3 spans 14 amino acids. Germline CDR1 is LGHNA and CDR2 is YSLEER. V shed 0 bases and J shed 2 bases, with 7 bases lying between them. The CDR3 DNA reads TGCGCCAGCAGCCAAGATAGCAACAACTATGGCTACACCTTC. Its translation is CASSQDSNNYGYTF.

This clone has just a few counts. The chain uses TRBV10-3 and TRBJ2-7; a possible D gene is TRBD2 (5 bases). V shed 6 bases and J shed 6 bases, with 24 bases lying between them. The germline gives CDR1 ENHRY, CDR2 SYGVKD. The CDR3 has 16 residues. The DNA for the CDR3 is TGTGCCATCAGGCCGGGAAAACAAAGCGAGGGTGCCGAGCAGTACTTC. Protein sequence: CAIRPGKQSEGAEQYF.

This chain connects TRBV12-5 to TRBJ2-1; 8 bases map to TRBD1. The V and J ends lost 6 bases and 4 bases, in that order; junction bases with no gene match: 8. The CDR3 runs 15 residues. Germline assignment: CDR1 LGHNT and CDR2 FRNRAP. The CDR3 sequence: CASGGQGANYNEQFF. DNA of the CDR3: TGTGCTAGTGGGGGGCAGGGGGCTAATTACAATGAGCAGTTCTTC.

The chain links TRBV6-1 to TRBJ1-1, with 12 bases matching TRBD1. Trimming removed 4 bases from V and 6 bases from J; junction bases left unmatched: 6. Germline CDR1 and CDR2: MNHNS and SASEGT. This CDR3 contains 15 residues. The DNA for the CDR3 is TGTGCCAGCAGTGTTGGGACAGGGGGCTGGGCTGAAGCTTTCTTT. Its protein product is CASSVGTGGWAEAFF.

This clone appeared a few times. This chain joins TRBV7-9 and TRBJ2-7; D unclear. CDR1 SEHNR and CDR2 FQNEAQ come from the germline V gene (reference sequence). With 4 bases removed from V and 12 bases from J, the gap between germline ends came to 16 bases. The CDR3 extends over 12 amino acids. The CDR3 DNA follows: TGTGCCAGCAGCTCGGGTCCCTCGTTAGCGTACTTC. Encoded protein: CASSSGPSLAYF.

The J gene is TRBJ2-5, the V gene TRBV4-1; D is possibly TRBD2 (6 bases). Germline values: CDR1 MGHRA, CDR2 YSYEKL. The CDR3 runs 15 residues. Trimming removed 4 bases at V and 4 bases at J, with 16 bases between. CDR3 in amino acids: CASSRLGLIRETQYF. CDR3 sequence (DNA): TGCGCCAGCAGCCGCTTGGGACTGATTCGAGAGACCCAGTACTTC.

This sequence joins TRBV19 and TRBJ2-1; maybe TRBD1 (5 bases). The CDR3 extends over 11 amino acids. Germline values: CDR1 LNHDA, CDR2 SQIVND (reference sequence). Trimming pared 8 bases from V and 7 bases from J, leaving 9 bases between. CDR3 sequence: CASAGFNEQFF. Written as DNA, the CDR3 is TGTGCCAGTGCAGGGTTTAATGAGCAGTTCTTC.

This chain connects TRBV7-2 to TRBJ2-3; no firm D call. Trimming took 4 bases from V and 2 from J, leaving 7 bases between them. The CDR3 has 13 residues. Germline values: CDR1 SGHTA, CDR2 FQGNSA. CDR3 nucleotides: TGTGCCAGCAGCTCCGCCTCCACAGATACGCAGTATTTT. Translation: CASSSASTDTQYF.

This chain joins TRBV7-9 and TRBJ1-2; D is perhaps TRBD1 (6 bases). Germline CDR1 reads SEHNR; CDR2 reads FQNEAQ (reference sequence). This CDR3 spans 14 amino acids. Trimming removed 2 bases at V and 5 bases at J, with 12 bases between. CDR3 loop: CASSLIGGNYGYTF. In nucleotides, the CDR3 is TGTGCCAGCAGCTTAATTGGGGGCAATTATGGCTACACCTTC.

The chain employs TRBV6-1 and TRBJ1-1, with no clear D. V gave up 7 bases and J gave up 4 bases, with 19 bases separating them. The CDR3 consists of 15 residues. CDR1 and CDR2 from the germline V gene are MNHNS and SASEGT. The CDR3 sequence is CASTLGQARGTEAFF. The CDR3 nucleotides read TGTGCCAGCACTCTGGGCCAAGCTAGAGGCACTGAAGCTTTCTTT.

The CDR3 region is CAWSSIRDRVYEQYF. DNA of the CDR3: TGTGCCTGGAGTTCGATCCGGGACAGGGTCTACGAGCAGTACTTC. The chain joins TRBV30 to TRBJ2-7, with 9 bases aligning to TRBD1. Unmatched junction bases numbered 8, after V lost 2 bases and J lost 3 bases. Per the germline V gene, CDR1 is GTSNPN and CDR2 is SVGIG (reference sequence). The CDR3 runs 15 residues.

The V call is TRBV7-8, the J call TRBJ2-7; TRBD2 agrees at 9 bases. This CDR3 is built from 15 residues. Trimming removed 6 bases from V and 2 bases from J; junction bases left unmatched: 8. In germline, CDR1 is SGHVS, CDR2 FQNEAQ. CDR3 amino acids: CASSSRLAATYEQYF. The CDR3 region has the DNA TGTGCCAGCAGTTCAAGACTAGCGGCTACCTACGAGCAGTACTTC.

This chain links TRBV11-3 with TRBJ2-1, with D unresolved. This CDR3 spans 12 amino acids. Deletions cut 4 bases from V and 7 bases from J, with 8 bases between. Germline V gives CDR1 SGHNT, CDR2 YENEEA. The CDR3 DNA follows: TGTGCCAGCAGCTCCCGTGTAAATGAGCAGTTCTTC. Residues: CASSSRVNEQFF. The full variable domain, in which reference TRBV11-3 and TRBJ2-1 provide the parts outside the CDR3, is EAGVVQSPRYKIIEKKQPVAFWCNPISGHNTLYWYLQNLGQGPELLIRYENEEAVDDSQLPKDRFSAERLKGVDSTLKIQPAELGDSAVYLCASSSRVNEQFFGPGTRLTVL.

This chain links TRBV10-3 with TRBJ2-1; no clear D. V was cut by 3 bases and J by 7 bases, with 4 bases left in between. The CDR3 has 11 amino acids. In germline, CDR1 is ENHRY, CDR2 SYGVKD. This CDR3 reads CAISDRNEQFF. The DNA for the CDR3 is TGTGCCATCAGTGATAGGAATGAGCAGTTCTTC.

This rearrangement joins TRBV6-5 to TRBJ1-1; tentatively, D is TRBD1 (6 bases). Germline lookup yields CDR1 MNHEY and CDR2 SVGAGI. The CDR3 covers 14 residues. The V gene lost 6 bases and the J gene lost 3 bases, with 14 bases spanning the gap. CDR3 in DNA: TGTGCCAGCAGCCGACAGGATTCGGACACTGAAGCTTTCTTT. Encoded protein: CASSRQDSDTEAFF.

This clone was seen only a few times. This chain links TRBV12-5 with TRBJ1-3; D might be TRBD1 (5 bases). Germline assignment: CDR1 LGHNT and CDR2 FRNRAP. The CDR3 runs 17 residues. V was cut by 4 bases and J by 3 bases, with 19 bases left in between. The DNA of the CDR3 is TGTGCTAGTGGTTCCCCTCTCTGGGGGGTCGATGGAAACACCATATATTTT. It is translated as CASGSPLWGVDGNTIYF.

This clone has only one observation. This chain links TRBV27 with TRBJ2-7, with 9 bases fitting TRBD2. There are 14 residues in the CDR3. Germline lookup yields CDR1 MNHEY and CDR2 SMNVEV (reference sequence). Trimming removed 3 bases from V and 4 bases from J; junction bases left unmatched: 4. As DNA, the CDR3 is TGTGCCAGCAGTTTGGGTAGCGGGAGTTACGAGCAGTACTTC. Translation gives CASSLGSGSYEQYF.

The chain employs TRBV7-6 and TRBJ2-2; D is uncertain. V lost 4 bases, J lost 7 bases, and 10 bases lay in between. The germline V gene has CDR1 SGHVS and CDR2 FNYEAQ. CDR3 length equals 13 residues. In DNA, the CDR3 is TGTGCCAGCAGCTCACCAGATGGCGGGGAGCTGTTTTTT. The encoded protein is CASSSPDGGELFF.

The chain links TRBV30 to TRBJ1-1; D is ambiguous. The V gene's germline CDR1 is GTSNPN and CDR2 SVGIG (reference sequence). The CDR3 consists of 13 residues. V was trimmed by 0 bases and J by 8 bases, leaving 13 bases between them. CDR3 in DNA: TGTGCCTGGAGTGTTTCCGGCGGGGTGGAAGCTTTCTTT. The encoded protein is CAWSVSGGVEAFF.

This clone is medium-sized (0.01 to 0.1%). The V call is TRBV28, the J call TRBJ1-2, with D unclear. The CDR3 consists of 16 residues. Trimming pared 4 bases from V and 7 bases from J, leaving 22 bases between. CDR1 and CDR2 from the germline V gene are MDHEN and SYDVKM. The CDR3 nucleotides are TGTGCCAGCAGTTCCCACACTGAGCTCGCTCAAGGTGGCTACACCTTC. The encoded protein is CASSSHTELAQGGYTF.

The chain is built from TRBV7-9 and TRBJ2-1, with D perhaps TRBD1 or TRBD2 (5 bases each). The CDR3 contains 15 residues. Germline V gene data show CDR1 as SEHNR and CDR2 as FQNEAQ (reference sequence). Trimming took 0 bases from V and 5 from J, leaving 11 bases between them. The CDR3 region is CASSLAGAGNNEQFF. CDR3 bases: TGTGCCAGCAGCTTAGCTGGGGCCGGGAACAATGAGCAGTTCTTC.

J is TRBJ2-2 and V is TRBV5-4; D is possibly TRBD1 (5 bases). The CDR3 totals 14 residues. CDR1 and CDR2 (germline): SGHNT, YYREEE (reference sequence). V lost 0 bases, J lost 6 bases, and 9 bases lay in between. The CDR3 protein is CASSLDRGSGELFF. DNA for the CDR3: TGTGCCAGCAGCTTGGATAGGGGATCCGGGGAGCTGTTTTTT.

The rearrangement uses TRBV28 and TRBJ2-5, with TRBD1 as a possible D gene (7 bases). The CDR3 is 16 residues long. Germline V gene sequence: CDR1 MDHEN, CDR2 SYDVKM. V lost 8 bases, J lost 0 bases, and 19 bases lay in between. CDR3 in amino acids: CASLPGGRGYQETQYF. DNA for the CDR3: TGTGCCAGCCTCCCCGGGGGCAGGGGGTACCAAGAGACCCAGTACTTC.

This CDR3 reads CASSRDRSTDTQYF. As DNA, the CDR3 is TGCGCCAGCAGCCGGGACAGAAGCACAGATACGCAGTATTTT. This chain connects TRBV5-1 to TRBJ2-3, with 7 bases that match TRBD1. The germline gives CDR1 SGHRS, CDR2 YFSETQ. With 4 bases clipped from V and 0 bases from J, the junction kept 2 bases outside the gene matches. The CDR3 runs to 14 residues.

V and J are TRBV28 and TRBJ2-6; 7 positions agree with TRBD2. With V trimmed by 6 bases and J by 0 bases, 2 bases remained unmatched. This CDR3 spans 15 amino acids. Germline CDR1 reads MDHEN; CDR2 reads SYDVKM. In nucleotides, the CDR3 is TGTGCCAGCAGGGTAGCGGGCTCTGGGGCCAACGTCCTGACTTTC. This gives the protein CASRVAGSGANVLTF. Together with reference TRBV28 and TRBJ2-6, the CDR3 gives the full variable domain: DVKVTQSSRYLVKRTGEKVFLECVQDMDHENMFWYRQDPGLGLRLIYFSYDVKMKEKGDIPEGYSVSREKKERFSLILESASTNQTSMYLCASRVAGSGANVLTFGAGSRLTVL.